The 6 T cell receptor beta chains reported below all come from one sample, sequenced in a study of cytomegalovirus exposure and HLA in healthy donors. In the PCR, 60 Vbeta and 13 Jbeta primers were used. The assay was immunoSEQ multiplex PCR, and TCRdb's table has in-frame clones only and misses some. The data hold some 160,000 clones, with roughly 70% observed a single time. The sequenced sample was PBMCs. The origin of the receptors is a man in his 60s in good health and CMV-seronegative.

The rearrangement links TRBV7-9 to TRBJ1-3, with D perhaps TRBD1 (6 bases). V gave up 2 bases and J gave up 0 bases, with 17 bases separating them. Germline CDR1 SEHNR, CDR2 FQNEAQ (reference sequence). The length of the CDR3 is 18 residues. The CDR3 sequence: CASSLFALRQDSGNTIYF. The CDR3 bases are TGTGCCAGCAGCTTATTTGCTTTGAGACAGGACTCTGGAAACACCATATATTTT.

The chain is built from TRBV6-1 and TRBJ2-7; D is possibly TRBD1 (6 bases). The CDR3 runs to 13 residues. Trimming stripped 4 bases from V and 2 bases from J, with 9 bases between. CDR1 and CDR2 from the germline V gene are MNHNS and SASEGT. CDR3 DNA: TGTGCCAGCAGTGGGACAGCAACCTACGAGCAGTACTTC. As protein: CASSGTATYEQYF.

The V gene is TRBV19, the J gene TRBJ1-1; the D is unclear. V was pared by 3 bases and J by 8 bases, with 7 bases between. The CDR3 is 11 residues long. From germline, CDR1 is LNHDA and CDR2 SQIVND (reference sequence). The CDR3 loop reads CASSIPREAFF. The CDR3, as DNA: TGTGCCAGTAGTATCCCCAGGGAAGCTTTCTTT.

CDR3: CASRIGTSGRTPRGEQFF. The DNA of the CDR3 is TGTGCCAGCAGGATTGGGACTAGCGGGAGGACCCCACGGGGTGAGCAGTTCTTC. The chain employs TRBV5-4 and TRBJ2-1; 15 bases fit TRBD2. Germline lookup yields CDR1 SGHNT and CDR2 YYREEE (reference sequence). The CDR3 consists of 18 residues. The V gene end was trimmed by 5 bases and the J gene end by 9 bases; junction bases not matched to a gene: 15.

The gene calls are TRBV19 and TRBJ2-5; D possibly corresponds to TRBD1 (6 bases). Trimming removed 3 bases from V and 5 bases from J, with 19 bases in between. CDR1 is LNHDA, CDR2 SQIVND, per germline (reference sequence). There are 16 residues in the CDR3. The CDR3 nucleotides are TGTGCCAGTAGTATTCACCAGGACCCGCAGGGGGAGACCCAGTACTTC. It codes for CASSIHQDPQGETQYF.

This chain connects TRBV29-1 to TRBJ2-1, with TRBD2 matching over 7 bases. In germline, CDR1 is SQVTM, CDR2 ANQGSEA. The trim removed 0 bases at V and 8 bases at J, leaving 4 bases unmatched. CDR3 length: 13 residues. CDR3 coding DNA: TGCAGCGTTGAAGAGGCGGCGGGGGATGAGCAGTTCTTC. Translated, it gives CSVEEAAGDEQFF.